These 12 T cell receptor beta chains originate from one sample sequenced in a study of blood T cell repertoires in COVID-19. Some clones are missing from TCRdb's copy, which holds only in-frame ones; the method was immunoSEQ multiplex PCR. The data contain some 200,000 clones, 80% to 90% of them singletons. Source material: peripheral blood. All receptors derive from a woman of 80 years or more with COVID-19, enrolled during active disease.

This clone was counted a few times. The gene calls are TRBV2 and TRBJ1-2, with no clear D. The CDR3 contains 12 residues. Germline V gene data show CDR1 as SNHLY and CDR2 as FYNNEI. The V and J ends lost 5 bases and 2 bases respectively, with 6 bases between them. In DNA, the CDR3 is TGTGCCAGCAGTCCTAGAAACTATGGCTACACCTTC. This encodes CASSPRNYGYTF. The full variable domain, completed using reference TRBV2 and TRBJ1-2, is EPEVTQTPSHQVTQMGQEVILRCVPISNHLYFYWYRQILGQKVEFLVSFYNNEISEKSEIFDDQFSVERPDGSNFTLKIRSTKLEDSAMYFCASSPRNYGYTFGSGTRLTVV.

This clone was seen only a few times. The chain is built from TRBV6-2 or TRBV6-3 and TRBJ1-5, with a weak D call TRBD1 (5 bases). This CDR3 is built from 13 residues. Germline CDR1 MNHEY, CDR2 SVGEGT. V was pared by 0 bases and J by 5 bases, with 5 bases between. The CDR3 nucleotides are TGTGCCAGCAGTTACTCAGGGGATCAGCCCCAGCATTTT. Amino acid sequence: CASSYSGDQPQHF.

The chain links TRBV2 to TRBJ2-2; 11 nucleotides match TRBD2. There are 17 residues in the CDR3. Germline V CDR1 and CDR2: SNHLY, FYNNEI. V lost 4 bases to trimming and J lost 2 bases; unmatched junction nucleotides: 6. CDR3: CASSGPSGRLNTGELFF. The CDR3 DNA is TGTGCCAGCAGTGGTCCTAGCGGGAGGCTAAACACCGGGGAGCTGTTTTTT.

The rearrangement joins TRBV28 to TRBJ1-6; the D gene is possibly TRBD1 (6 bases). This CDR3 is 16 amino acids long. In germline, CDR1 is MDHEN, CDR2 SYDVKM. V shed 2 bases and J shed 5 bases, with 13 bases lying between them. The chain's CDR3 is CASSLVQGTNNSPLHF. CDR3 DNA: TGTGCCAGCAGTTTAGTACAGGGAACCAATAATTCACCCCTCCACTTT.

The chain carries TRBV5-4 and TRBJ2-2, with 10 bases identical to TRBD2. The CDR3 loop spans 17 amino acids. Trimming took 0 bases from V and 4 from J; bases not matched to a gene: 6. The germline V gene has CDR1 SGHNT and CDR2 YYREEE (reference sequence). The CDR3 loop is CASSLDPAGGITGELFF. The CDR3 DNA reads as TGTGCCAGCAGCTTGGACCCAGCGGGGGGGATCACCGGGGAGCTGTTTTTT.

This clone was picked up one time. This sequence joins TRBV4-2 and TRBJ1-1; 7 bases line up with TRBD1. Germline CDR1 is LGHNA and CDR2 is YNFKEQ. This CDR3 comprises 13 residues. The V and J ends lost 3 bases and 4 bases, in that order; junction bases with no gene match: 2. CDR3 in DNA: TGTGCCAGCAGCCAGGGACAGATCACTGAAGCTTTCTTT. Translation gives CASSQGQITEAFF.

CDR3: CSVASGRIDEQFF. The CDR3, as DNA: TGCAGCGTCGCAAGCGGGAGGATCGATGAGCAGTTCTTC. The chain employs TRBV29-1 and TRBJ2-1, with 9 bases matching TRBD2. The CDR3 is 13 amino acids. The germline gives CDR1 SQVTM, CDR2 ANQGSEA. The V gene end was trimmed by 6 bases and the J gene end by 8 bases; junction bases not matched to a gene: 8.

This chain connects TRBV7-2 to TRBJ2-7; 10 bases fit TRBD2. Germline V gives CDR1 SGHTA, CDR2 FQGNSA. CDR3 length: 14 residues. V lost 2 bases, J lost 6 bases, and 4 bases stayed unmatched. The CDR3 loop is CASSLLASGSEQYF. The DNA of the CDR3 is TGTGCCAGCAGCTTACTTGCTAGCGGGAGCGAGCAGTACTTC.

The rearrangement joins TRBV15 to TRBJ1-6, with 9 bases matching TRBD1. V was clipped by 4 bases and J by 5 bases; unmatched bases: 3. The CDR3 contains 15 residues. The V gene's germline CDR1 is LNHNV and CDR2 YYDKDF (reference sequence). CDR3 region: CATSTRTGDNSPLHF. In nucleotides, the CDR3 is TGTGCCACCAGCACCCGGACAGGGGATAATTCACCCCTCCACTTT.

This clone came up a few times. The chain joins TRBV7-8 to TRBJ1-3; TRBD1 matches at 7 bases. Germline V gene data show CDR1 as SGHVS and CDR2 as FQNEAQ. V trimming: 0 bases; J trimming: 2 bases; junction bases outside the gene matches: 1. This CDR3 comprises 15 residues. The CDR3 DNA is TGTGCCAGCAGCTTAGCTCAGGGGGCTGGAAACACCATATATTTT. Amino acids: CASSLAQGAGNTIYF.

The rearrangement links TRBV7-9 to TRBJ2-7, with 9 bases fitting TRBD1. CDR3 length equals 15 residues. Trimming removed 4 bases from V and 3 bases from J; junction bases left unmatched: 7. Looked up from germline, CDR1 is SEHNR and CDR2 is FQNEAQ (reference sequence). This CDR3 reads CASSYGGQGSYEQYF. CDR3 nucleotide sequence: TGTGCCAGCAGCTACGGGGGACAGGGAAGCTACGAGCAGTACTTC.

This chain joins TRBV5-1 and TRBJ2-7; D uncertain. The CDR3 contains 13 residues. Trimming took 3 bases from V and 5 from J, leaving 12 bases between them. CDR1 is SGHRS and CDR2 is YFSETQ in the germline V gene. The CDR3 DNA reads TGCGCCAGCAGCTCGGCCGACACGAACGAGCAGTACTTC. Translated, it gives CASSSADTNEQYF.